This paragraph reports one TCR beta chain. This entry belongs to a study of blood T cell repertoires in COVID-19. Study as a whole: The United States, Italy and Spain provided the acute and convalescent COVID-19 samples. Sources were T cells, B-cell-depleted T cells, or PBMCs; the material itself was cDNA or gDNA.

Original data processing: It was from reference gene primer amplification that nucleated cell counts were estimated. The data were produced by immunoSEQ multiplex PCR, yet TCRdb's version contains in-frame clones alone and is incomplete. V and J calls and clone size are those listed in that table; D and trimming were worked out from the DNA. Found here are about 26,000 clones, approximately 84% of them singletons; the top ten hold 40% to 60%. Germline V gives CDR1 SGHRS, CDR2 YFSETQ. With 5 bases removed from V and 3 bases from J, the gap between germline ends came to 22 bases. The CDR3 is made up of 17 amino acids.

This receptor was obtained from a middle-aged man with active or convalescent COVID-19. The material sequenced was peripheral blood. V gene TRBV5-1 combines with J gene TRBJ2-3, with D tentatively TRBD2 (5 bases). This CDR3 is CASSEGDESVKTDTQYF. DNA of the CDR3: TGCGCCAGCAGTGAGGGAGATGAGTCGGTTAAAACAGATACGCAGTATTTT.